Listed here are 15 T cell receptor beta chains from one sample, sequenced in a study of blood T cells in healthy people across ages. A J-beta primer mix and a sample-barcoded 5' primer were used in a second PCR of about 7 to 12 cycles. TCRdb processed the 5' RACE reads anew with MiXCR; each CDR3 protein has one entry. The sample shows over 500,000 distinct CDR3 sequences, about 50% of them seen only once. The specimen was blood. Every receptor here comes from a woman older than 75 in good health.

This clonotype has a handful of counts. The CDR3 sequence: CASSMAGTGKYEQYF. CDR3 coding DNA: TGTGCCAGCAGTATGGCCGGGACAGGGAAGTACGAGCAGTACTTC. The J gene is TRBJ2-5, the V gene TRBV12-3 or TRBV12-4, with 9 bases aligning to TRBD1. The DNA end is more similar to TRBJ2-7, so the J call may be wrong. The CDR3 length is 15 residues.

The gene calls are TRBV5-1 and TRBJ2-5, with TRBD2 matching 14 bases. This CDR3 spans 16 amino acids. Germline V gene data show CDR1 as SGHRS and CDR2 as YFSETQ. V was pared by 4 bases and J by 1 base, with 3 bases of the junction left unmatched. As DNA, the CDR3 is TGCGCCAGCAGCCGGGGACTAGCGGGAGTCCAAGAGACCCAGTACTTC. As protein: CASSRGLAGVQETQYF. The full variable domain, completed using reference TRBV5-1 and TRBJ2-5, is KAGVTQTPRYLIKTRGQQVTLSCSPISGHRSVSWYQQTPGQGLQFLFEYFSETQRNKGNFPGRFSGRQFSNSRSEMNVSTLELGDSALYLCASSRGLAGVQETQYFGPGTRLLVL.

The chain links TRBV24-1 to TRBJ2-5, with TRBD1 as a possible D gene (6 bases). Germline-derived CDR1 and CDR2 are KGHDR and SFDVKD. Trimming pared 5 bases from V and 1 base from J, leaving 10 bases between. The CDR3 is 14 residues long. As DNA, the CDR3 is TGTGCCACCAGTGGTGGGACAATCCAAGAGACCCAGTACTTC. This encodes CATSGGTIQETQYF.

The chain employs TRBV20-1 and TRBJ2-2; D is uncertain. Germline-derived CDR1 and CDR2 are DFQATT and SNEGSKA (reference sequence). The germline V and J ends were trimmed by 0 bases and 7 bases, with 12 bases remaining between them. The CDR3 runs 14 residues. Here the CDR3 reads CSARDQVAGGELFF. CDR3 coding DNA: TGCAGTGCTAGAGATCAAGTAGCAGGCGGGGAGCTGTTTTTT.

V and J are TRBV12-3 or TRBV12-4 and TRBJ1-1; weak D call: TRBD1 (6 bases). The CDR3 extends over 13 amino acids. The ends were cut back, 7 bases at V and 4 bases at J, with 13 bases in the middle. The CDR3 sequence is CASNSQGSTEAFF. The DNA for the CDR3 is TGTGCCAGCAACTCCCAGGGGAGCACTGAAGCTTTCTTT.

This clonotype was seen a few times. The genes are TRBV4-2 and TRBJ2-1; possible D gene TRBD1, 5 bases. The germline V and J ends were trimmed by 0 bases and 10 bases, with 7 bases remaining between them. The CDR3 is 12 residues long. Germline V CDR1 and CDR2: LGHNA, YNFKEQ. This CDR3 reads CASSQDGAEQFF. CDR3 nucleotides: TGTGCCAGCAGCCAAGATGGGGCAGAGCAGTTCTTC.

The chain has TRBV29-1 and TRBJ2-5, with D perhaps TRBD1 (6 bases). Germline V gene lookup returns CDR1 SQVTM and CDR2 ANQGSEA. Trimming left V 7 bases short and J 4 bases short, with 16 bases between. CDR3 size: 13 residues. Here the CDR3 DNA reads TGCAGCGGGGACACAGGAAAAACAGAGACCCAGTACTTC. Translation: CSGDTGKTETQYF. Variable domain in full (rest from reference TRBV29-1 and TRBJ2-5): SAVISQKPSRDICQRGTSLTIQCQVDSQVTMMFWYRQQPGQSLTLIATANQGSEATYESGFVIDKFPISRPNLTFSTLTVSNMSPEDSSIYLCSGDTGKTETQYFGPGTRLLVL.

This clonotype was seen only a few times. The chain recombines TRBV2 with TRBJ1-4; 8 nucleotides line up with TRBD1. J was trimmed by 4 bases and V by 6 bases; bases with no gene match: 7. CDR1 and CDR2 (germline): SNHLY, FYNNEI. The CDR3 totals 15 residues. CDR3 nucleotides: TGTGCCAGCAGGCAGACAGGGGCTTATAATGAAAAACTGTTTTTT. Amino acids: CASRQTGAYNEKLFF. Together with reference TRBV2 and TRBJ1-4, the CDR3 gives the full variable domain: EPEVTQTPSHQVTQMGQEVILRCVPISNHLYFYWYRQILGQKVEFLVSFYNNEISEKSEIFDDQFSVERPDGSNFTLKIRSTKLEDSAMYFCASRQTGAYNEKLFFGSGTQLSVL.

This clonotype occurred a few times. The chain uses TRBV5-5 and TRBJ1-2, with D unclear. CDR3 length: 13 amino acids. Trimming took 4 bases from V and 1 from J, leaving 8 bases between them. Looked up from germline, CDR1 is SGHKS and CDR2 is YYEKEE (reference sequence). The CDR3 protein is CASSLILNYGYTF. The CDR3 region has the DNA TGTGCCAGCAGCCTCATACTTAACTATGGCTACACCTTC.

This clonotype was counted at least ten times. The chain combines TRBV6-2 or TRBV6-3 with TRBJ2-1, with D perhaps assigned TRBD1 or TRBD2 (5 bases each). The CDR3 runs 16 residues. Per the germline V gene, CDR1 is MNHEY and CDR2 is SVGEGT. Trimming removed 7 bases at V and 8 bases at J, with 24 bases between. In nucleotides, the CDR3 is TGTGCCAGCACCGACCCGGGGCTAAACCTACAATATGAGCAGTTCTTC. It encodes CASTDPGLNLQYEQFF.

This clonotype has at least ten counts. The CDR3 reads CASLASTDTQYF. DNA of the CDR3: TGTGCCAGCCTAGCGTCCACAGATACGCAGTATTTT. The rearrangement joins TRBV7-9 to TRBJ2-3, with D possibly TRBD2 on 6 matching bases. V lost 8 bases and J 2 bases, leaving 8 bases between the germline ends. In germline, CDR1 is SEHNR, CDR2 FQNEAQ (reference sequence). This CDR3 has 12 residues. The variable domain in full, completed from reference TRBV7-9 and TRBJ2-3, reads DTGVSQNPRHKITKRGQNVTFRCDPISEHNRLYWYRQTLGQGPEFLTYFQNEAQLEKSRLLSDRFSAERPKGSFSTLEIQRTEQGDSAMYLCASLASTDTQYFGPGTRLTVL.

The J gene is TRBJ2-1, the V gene TRBV3-1; D remains unclear. CDR3 length: 16 residues. V lost 4 bases and J 7 bases, leaving 20 bases between the germline ends. Germline CDR1 LGHDT, CDR2 YNNKEL (reference sequence). The CDR3 DNA is TGTGCCAGCAGCCCGAGGACGTCAAAGCCATGTAATGAGCAGTTCTTC. This codes for CASSPRTSKPCNEQFF.

This clonotype was seen more than once but under ten times. A much larger clone is a single base away; this may be a read error. The chain is built from TRBV4-1 and TRBJ2-1; D perhaps matches TRBD2 (6 bases). Gene TRBJ2-7 matches the end of the DNA better, so the J call may be wrong. Germline lookup yields CDR1 MGHRA and CDR2 YSYEKL. This CDR3 spans 13 amino acids. CDR3 amino acids: CASSRTNYNEQYF. The CDR3 nucleotides are TGCGCCAGCAGCCGGACTAACTACAATGAGCAGTACTTC.

The chain uses TRBV27 and TRBJ2-2, with D possibly TRBD2 on 6 matching bases. V shed 5 bases and J shed 7 bases, with 11 bases lying between them. CDR3 length: 13 residues. The germline V gene encodes CDR1 MNHEY and CDR2 SMNVEV (reference sequence). CDR3: CASSGTLGGELFF. The CDR3 DNA sequence: TGTGCCAGCAGTGGGACTTTGGGCGGGGAGCTGTTTTTT.

The V and J genes are TRBV28 and TRBJ2-3; D not certain. Germline V gene data show CDR1 as MDHEN and CDR2 as SYDVKM. V was trimmed by 7 bases and J by 1 base, leaving 12 bases between them. This CDR3 region has 14 residues. For the CDR3, the DNA is TGTGCCAGCACCAACCATGAGGGCACAGATACGCAGTATTTT. It is translated as CASTNHEGTDTQYF.